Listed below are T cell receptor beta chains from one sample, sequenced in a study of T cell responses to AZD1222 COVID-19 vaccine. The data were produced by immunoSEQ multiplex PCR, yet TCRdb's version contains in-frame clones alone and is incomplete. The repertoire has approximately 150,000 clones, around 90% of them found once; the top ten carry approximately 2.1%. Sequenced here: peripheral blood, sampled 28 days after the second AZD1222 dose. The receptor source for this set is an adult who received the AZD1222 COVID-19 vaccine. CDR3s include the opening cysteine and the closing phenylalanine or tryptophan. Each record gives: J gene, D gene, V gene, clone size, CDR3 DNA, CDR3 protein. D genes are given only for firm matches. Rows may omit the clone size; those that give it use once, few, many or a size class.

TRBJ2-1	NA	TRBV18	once	TGTGCCAGCTCACCAGGCCGGAGCTCCTACAATGAGCAGTTCTTC	CASSPGRSSYNEQFF
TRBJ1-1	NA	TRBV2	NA	TGTGCCAGCAGTGAACAGGGAGTGGAGACTGAAGCTTTCTTT	CASSEQGVETEAFF
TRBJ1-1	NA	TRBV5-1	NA	TGCGCCAGCAGCTTAGGAGACACTGAAGCTTTCTTT	CASSLGDTEAFF
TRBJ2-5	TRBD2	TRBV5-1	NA	TGCGCCAGCACGCCCGTAGCGGGGGGGCCTATAGAGACCCAGTACTTC	CASTPVAGGPIETQYF
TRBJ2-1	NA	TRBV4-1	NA	TGCGCCAGCAGCCAACAGGGTTTGTACAATGAGCAGTTCTTC	CASSQQGLYNEQFF
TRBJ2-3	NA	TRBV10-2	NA	TGCGCCAGCAGAGCACTCCAACTAGCCGGGAGAAAGGATACGCAGTATTTT	CASRALQLAGRKDTQYF
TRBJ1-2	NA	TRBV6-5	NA	TGTGCCGCCTCGGGAGTCCCAAACTATGGCTACACCTTC	CAASGVPNYGYTF
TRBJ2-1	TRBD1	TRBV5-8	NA	TGTGCCAGCAGCTGGATAAGGGGACAGGAGCCGGAGCAGTTCTTC	CASSWIRGQEPEQFF
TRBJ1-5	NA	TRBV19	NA	TGTGCCAGTAAGGACCGACTTAGCAATCAGCCCCAGCATTTT	CASKDRLSNQPQHF
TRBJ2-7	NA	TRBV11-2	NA	TGTGCCAGCAGCCGGGGTTGGTACGAGCAGTACTTC	CASSRGWYEQYF
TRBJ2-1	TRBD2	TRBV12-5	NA	TGTGCTAGTGCCGGGACTAGCGGGGGACGGAGCTCCTACAATGAGCAGTTCTTC	CASAGTSGGRSSYNEQFF
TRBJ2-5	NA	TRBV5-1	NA	TGCGCCAGCAGCTTGGGGACCCTGGACAGTTTCCAAGAGACCCAGTACTTC	CASSLGTLDSFQETQYF
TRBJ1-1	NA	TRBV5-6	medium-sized	TGTGCCAGCAGCTTGGGGCAGGGGAGCACTGAAGCTTTCTTT	CASSLGQGSTEAFF
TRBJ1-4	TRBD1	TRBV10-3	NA	TGTGCCATCAGTGAGGACAGGGGGACAGGCGAAAAACTGTTTTTT	CAISEDRGTGEKLFF
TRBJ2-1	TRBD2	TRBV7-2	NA	TGTGCCAGCAGCTATACTAGCGGGACGACATACAATGAGCAGTTCTTC	CASSYTSGTTYNEQFF
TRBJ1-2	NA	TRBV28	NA	TGTGCCAGCAGTTTTTCAGGAGGACCATACTATGGCTACACCTTC	CASSFSGGPYYGYTF
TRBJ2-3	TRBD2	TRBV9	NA	TGTGCCAGCAGCCGGGGACTAGCGGGTATCACAGATACGCAGTATTTT	CASSRGLAGITDTQYF
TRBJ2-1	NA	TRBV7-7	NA	TGTGCTAGCAGCTCATCCACGACTAGCTACAATGAGCAGTTCTTC	CASSSSTTSYNEQFF
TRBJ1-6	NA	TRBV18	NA	TGTGCCAGCTCACCGGACAGCTCCTATAATTCACCCCTCCACTTT	CASSPDSSYNSPLHF
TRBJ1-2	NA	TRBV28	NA	TGTGCCAGCAGTTTGAGGGGCAATGGCTACACCTTC	CASSLRGNGYTF
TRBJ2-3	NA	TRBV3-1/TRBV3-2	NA	TGTGCCAGCAGTCCTGGAGCCGGGAAATCCACAGATACGCAGTATTTT	CASSPGAGKSTDTQYF
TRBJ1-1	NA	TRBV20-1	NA	TGCAGTGCTAGAGACAGGGCTGAAGCTTTCTTT	CSARDRAEAFF
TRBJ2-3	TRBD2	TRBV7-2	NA	TGTGCCAGCAGCTTCGCGCCTAGCGGCTGGGATACGCAGTATTTT	CASSFAPSGWDTQYF
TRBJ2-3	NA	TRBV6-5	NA	TGTGCCAGCATGACCCTGGACACAGATACGCAGTATTTT	CASMTLDTDTQYF
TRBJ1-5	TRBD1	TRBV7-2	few	TGTGCCAGCAGCCGACAGGGGGATCAGCCCCAGCATTTT	CASSRQGDQPQHF
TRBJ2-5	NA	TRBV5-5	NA	TGTGCCAGCAGCTTGGGAAGTATAGGGGCAGAGACCCAGTACTTC	CASSLGSIGAETQYF
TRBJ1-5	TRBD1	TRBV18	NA	TGTGCCAGCTCATCATCCTCGGGACAGGGGAATCAGCCCCAGCATTTT	CASSSSSGQGNQPQHF
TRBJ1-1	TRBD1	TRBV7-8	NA	TGTGCCAGCAGCGGAACAGGGGAAGGCACTGAAGCTTTCTTT	CASSGTGEGTEAFF
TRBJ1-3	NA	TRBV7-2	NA	TGTGCCAGCAGCTTAGCGGGAGCAACTGGAAACACCATATATTTT	CASSLAGATGNTIYF
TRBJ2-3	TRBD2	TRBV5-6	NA	TGTGCCAGCAGCTTGTCTTACAGCGGGGTTACGCAGTATTTT	CASSLSYSGVTQYF
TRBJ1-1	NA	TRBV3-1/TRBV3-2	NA	TGTGCCAGCAGCCCGATAGGGGGACGGCCTGAAGCTTTCTTT	CASSPIGGRPEAFF
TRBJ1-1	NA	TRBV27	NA	TGTGCCAGCAGTGCGACAGGGAACACTGAAGCTTTCTTT	CASSATGNTEAFF
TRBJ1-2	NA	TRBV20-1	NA	TGCAGTGCTAGTTGGGGGGGCGGCTACACCTTC	CSASWGGGYTF
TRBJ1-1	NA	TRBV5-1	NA	TGCGCCAGCAGCTTGGGGAGTTGGCCGAACACTGAAGCTTTCTTT	CASSLGSWPNTEAFF
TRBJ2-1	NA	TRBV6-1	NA	TGTGCCAGCAGTGAAGTTGGGGGCTCCTACAATGAGCAGTTCTTC	CASSEVGGSYNEQFF